These 24 T cell receptor beta chains came from one sample sequenced in a study of blood T cell repertoires in COVID-19. Profiling relied on immunoSEQ multiplex PCR, and the TCRdb table lists in-frame clones only, not all of them. The profile shows 73,000 or so clones, approximately 80% of them singletons. Material: peripheral blood. Receptors originate from a woman aged 55-69 years with acute or convalescent COVID-19.

The chain is built from TRBV7-9 and TRBJ2-3; D might be TRBD2 (5 bases). Trimming took 6 bases from V and 0 from J, leaving 13 bases between them. Germline CDR1 reads SEHNR; CDR2 reads FQNEAQ (reference sequence). The CDR3 spans 15 residues. CDR3 nucleotide sequence: TGTGCCAGCAGTACATTGAGGACTAGCACAGATACGCAGTATTTT. Translation gives CASSTLRTSTDTQYF.

This clone was counted a few times. This chain links TRBV5-1 with TRBJ1-1; no reliable D call. CDR3 size: 13 residues. Germline V lookup: CDR1 SGHRS, CDR2 YFSETQ. The V end was cut by 1 base, the J end by 7 bases, with 11 bases between. Written as DNA, the CDR3 is TGCGCCAGCAGCTTGAGCGAGGCTCGTGAAGCTTTCTTT. Its protein is CASSLSEAREAFF.

This sequence joins TRBV6-5 and TRBJ1-6; 7 bases line up with TRBD1. This CDR3 comprises 13 residues. The J segment lost 7 bases and the V segment lost 6 bases, leaving 3 bases of the junction unmatched. CDR1 is MNHEY and CDR2 is SVGAGI in the germline V gene. CDR3 amino acids: CASRRRGNSPLHF. DNA for the CDR3: TGTGCCAGCAGACGCAGGGGGAATTCACCCCTCCACTTT.

This chain uses TRBV18 with TRBJ1-2; 8 bases agree with TRBD1. The V gene's germline CDR1 is KGHSH and CDR2 LQKENI. V lost 3 bases to trimming and J lost 3 bases; unmatched junction nucleotides: 6. This CDR3 comprises 15 residues. This CDR3 is CASSPLQGVDYGYTF. The DNA for the CDR3 is TGTGCCAGCTCACCCCTACAGGGGGTCGACTATGGCTACACCTTC.

The rearrangement links TRBV5-1 to TRBJ1-2, with D unclear. Germline CDR1 is SGHRS and CDR2 is YFSETQ. Trimming took 0 bases from V and 6 from J, leaving 12 bases between them. This CDR3 region has 14 residues. This CDR3 reads CASSLATTHNGYTF. The CDR3 nucleotides are TGCGCCAGCAGCTTGGCCACCACACACAATGGCTACACCTTC.

By frequency in the sample, this clone is medium-sized. The V and J genes are TRBV13 and TRBJ2-4; 7 bases agree with TRBD2. CDR1 is PRHDT, CDR2 FYEKMQ, per germline (reference sequence). The V gene end was trimmed by 5 bases and the J gene end by 2 bases; junction bases not matched to a gene: 6. The CDR3 runs 15 residues. CDR3 DNA sequence: TGTGCCAGCAGCCCTTGGGGGGGGACCAAAAACATTCAGTACTTC. Amino acid sequence: CASSPWGGTKNIQYF.

This clone was observed once. The CDR3 loop is CASSSLHAGGLGEQYF. CDR3 nucleotides: TGTGCCAGCAGCTCCCTTCACGCCGGGGGGCTCGGCGAGCAGTACTTC. This sequence joins TRBV7-6 and TRBJ2-7; possible D gene TRBD2, 7 bases. Per germline, CDR1 SGHVS and CDR2 FNYEAQ. The CDR3 contains 16 residues. The V and J ends lost 4 bases and 6 bases respectively, with 22 bases between them.

This clone was found a few times. The chain employs TRBV10-2 and TRBJ2-7, with 7 positions matching TRBD1. V gave up 6 bases and J gave up 6 bases; unmatched junction bases: 11. This CDR3 is built from 14 residues. Germline CDR1 and CDR2: WSHSY and SAAADI. This CDR3 is CASRIPDRVSEQYF. DNA of the CDR3: TGCGCCAGCAGAATACCTGACAGGGTCTCCGAGCAGTACTTC.

This clone was observed a single time. This chain connects TRBV9 to TRBJ1-2; no reliable D call. CDR3 length: 15 amino acids. V lost 3 bases and J lost 0, with 12 bases in between. The germline gives CDR1 SGDLS, CDR2 YYNGEE. For the CDR3, the DNA is TGTGCCAGCAGCGCCCTGGATGGAGCTAACTATGGCTACACCTTC. This gives the protein CASSALDGANYGYTF.

This rearrangement joins TRBV6-5 to TRBJ1-1; the match to TRBD1 covers 7 bases. Unmatched junction bases numbered 7, after V lost 5 bases and J lost 1 base. Germline V CDR1 and CDR2: MNHEY, SVGAGI. The CDR3 consists of 15 residues. For the CDR3, the DNA is TGTGCCAGCAGTCCGACAGGGTTTTCGAACACTGAAGCTTTCTTT. It encodes CASSPTGFSNTEAFF.

This rearrangement joins TRBV7-7 to TRBJ2-1, with 9 bases matching TRBD1. This CDR3 region has 16 residues. The germline CDR1 and CDR2 sequences are SSHAT and FNYEAQ (reference sequence). J lost 6 bases, V lost 5 bases, and 11 bases had no gene match. The CDR3 DNA sequence: TGTGCCAGCAGCCGCACTGCCGGGACAGGGCCCAATGAGCAGTTCTTC. Its protein product is CASSRTAGTGPNEQFF.

This rearrangement joins TRBV3-1 (or the pseudogene TRBV3-2) to TRBJ2-3, with 8 bases matching TRBD2. The V and J ends lost 6 bases and 1 base, in that order; junction bases with no gene match: 9. The CDR3 extends over 16 amino acids. CDR1 is LGHDT and CDR2 is YNNKEL in the germline V gene (reference sequence). The CDR3: CASSFTGGAGTDTQYF. CDR3 in DNA: TGTGCCAGCAGTTTCACGGGGGGGGCCGGCACAGATACGCAGTATTTT.

This clone was picked up one time. The chain links TRBV2 to TRBJ2-7; 7 bases line up with TRBD1. J was trimmed by 1 base and V by 7 bases; bases with no gene match: 7. This CDR3 is 14 amino acids long. Germline CDR1 reads SNHLY; CDR2 reads FYNNEI. The CDR3 nucleotides read TGTGCCAGCATGGGGGACAGTGTTTCCTACGAGCAGTACTTC. As protein: CASMGDSVSYEQYF.

V gene TRBV10-2 combines with J gene TRBJ1-1; D remains unclear. V gave up 6 bases and J gave up 5 bases, with 13 bases separating them. The germline V gene encodes CDR1 WSHSY and CDR2 SAAADI. The CDR3 covers 13 residues. CDR3 bases: TGCGCCAGCAGGTGGGCCACTCGGACTGAAGCTTTCTTT. It is translated as CASRWATRTEAFF.

The chain carries TRBV6-5 and TRBJ1-1; D perhaps matches TRBD1 (5 bases). Germline V gives CDR1 MNHEY, CDR2 SVGAGI. Trimming pared 8 bases from V and 0 bases from J, leaving 10 bases between. The CDR3 contains 13 residues. CDR3 nucleotide sequence: TGTGCCAGCCAGCGGGACGTGAACACTGAAGCTTTCTTT. Encoded protein: CASQRDVNTEAFF.

The chain couples TRBV4-2 to TRBJ2-3, with 8 bases matching TRBD1. Germline-derived CDR1 and CDR2 are LGHNA and YNFKEQ. The CDR3 runs to 13 residues. With V trimmed by 8 bases and J by 4 bases, 5 bases remained unmatched. CDR3 in DNA: TGTGCCAGCGACAGGGGAGACTCAGATACGCAGTATTTT. It translates to CASDRGDSDTQYF.

This chain connects TRBV18 to TRBJ1-3; perhaps TRBD1 as D (5 bases). Trimming cost V 8 bases and J 0 bases, with 8 bases left between them. Germline CDR1 is KGHSH and CDR2 is LQKENI. The CDR3 is 13 residues long. The CDR3 spells CASTQGSGNTIYF. In DNA, the CDR3 is TGTGCCAGCACCCAGGGCTCTGGAAACACCATATATTTT. The full variable domain, completed using reference TRBV18 and TRBJ1-3, is NAGVMQNPRHLVRRRGQEARLRCSPMKGHSHVYWYRQLPEEGLKFMVYLQKENIIDESGMPKERFSAEFPKEGPSILRIQQVVRGDSAAYFCASTQGSGNTIYFGEGSWLTVV.

J is TRBJ2-1 and V is TRBV4-1, with D unclear. V lost 3 bases to trimming and J lost 10 bases, with 28 bases between them. This CDR3 is built from 18 residues. Germline CDR1 reads MGHRA; CDR2 reads YSYEKL. CDR3 residues: CASSHVPWVPSGTWEQFF. The CDR3 bases are TGCGCCAGCAGCCATGTCCCCTGGGTCCCTTCGGGTACATGGGAGCAGTTCTTC.

The rearrangement links TRBV2 to TRBJ2-2; TRBD2 matches at 7 bases. The CDR3 is 13 residues long. Looked up from germline, CDR1 is SNHLY and CDR2 is FYNNEI. The trim removed 8 bases at V and 6 bases at J, leaving 6 bases unmatched. CDR3 in amino acids: CASQGLAAGELFF. In DNA form, the CDR3 reads TGTGCCAGCCAGGGCCTAGCGGCCGGGGAGCTGTTTTTT. Based on the CDR3 plus reference TRBV2 and TRBJ2-2, the full variable domain is EPEVTQTPSHQVTQMGQEVILRCVPISNHLYFYWYRQILGQKVEFLVSFYNNEISEKSEIFDDQFSVERPDGSNFTLKIRSTKLEDSAMYFCASQGLAAGELFFGEGSRLTVL.

Only a few counts were recorded for this clone. This chain links TRBV5-6 with TRBJ2-5, with D perhaps TRBD1 (6 bases). Between the trimmed V and J ends, which lost 4 bases and 2 bases, there was a span of 15 bases. Germline V gene data show CDR1 as SGHDT and CDR2 as YYEEEE. The CDR3 loop spans 15 amino acids. CDR3 region: CASSRRTDPQETQYF. The CDR3, as DNA: TGTGCCAGCAGCCGACGGACAGATCCTCAAGAGACCCAGTACTTC.

This clone was detected once. This chain joins TRBV11-2 and TRBJ2-2; 11 bases are shared with TRBD2. The CDR3 is 15 amino acids. CDR1 and CDR2 (germline): SGHAT, FQNNGV. The J segment lost 4 bases and the V segment lost 4 bases, leaving 2 bases of the junction unmatched. The DNA of the CDR3 is TGTGCCAGCAGCTGGGGGACTAGCGGCACCGGGGAGCTGTTTTTT. Its translation is CASSWGTSGTGELFF.

The V gene is TRBV3-1 (or the pseudogene TRBV3-2), the J gene TRBJ2-7; D is unclear. CDR3 length equals 15 residues. The germline V and J ends were trimmed by 3 bases and 0 bases, with 12 bases remaining between them. Looked up from germline, CDR1 is LGHDT and CDR2 is YNNKEL (reference sequence). DNA of the CDR3: TGTGCCAGCAGCCAGTCGCCATCGAGCTCCTACGAGCAGTACTTC. This encodes CASSQSPSSSYEQYF.

The V gene is TRBV5-1, the J gene TRBJ1-3; TRBD1 agrees at 9 bases. From germline, CDR1 is SGHRS and CDR2 YFSETQ. After removal of 0 bases from V and 0 bases from J, the junction contained 4 bases not matched to a gene. The CDR3 is made up of 17 amino acids. DNA for the CDR3: TGCGCCAGCAGCTTGGGTCCGACAGGGGGCTCTGGAAACACCATATATTTT. It is translated as CASSLGPTGGSGNTIYF.

This chain connects TRBV9 to TRBJ1-2, with a possible D match to TRBD1 (6 bases). The CDR3 has 13 amino acids. CDR1 is SGDLS and CDR2 is YYNGEE in the germline V gene. With 0 bases removed from V and 8 bases from J, the gap between germline ends came to 11 bases. CDR3 DNA: TGTGCCAGCAGCGTAGAGGGGGTATCAGGCTACACCTTC. This encodes CASSVEGVSGYTF.